This passage covers 24 T cell receptor beta chains from one sample sequenced in a study of beta chain features in type 1 diabetes. These receptors lack a known antigen. The authors reverse transcribed all of the isolated RNA, so sequencing captured expressed TCRB transcripts. The protocol was immunoSEQ multiplex PCR, while the TCRdb copy is restricted to in-frame clones and leaves out a portion. The sample lists over 300,000 clones, 9.3% occurring once. Study observations and caveats: TCRB CDR3s from Type 1 diabetes patients were moderately but significantly shorter in all four CD4+ subsets.

Sequencing was done on a sample of central memory CD4+ T cells from blood. The receptor set was obtained from a man aged 25-40 years with type 1 diabetes.

This clone was seen ten or more times. This chain joins TRBV28 and TRBJ2-1; D might be TRBD2 (5 bases). In germline, CDR1 is MDHEN, CDR2 SYDVKM. The V end lost 7 bases, the J end lost 8 bases, and 12 bases lay between the germline ends. This CDR3 contains 12 residues. CDR3 region: CASTTLGDEQFF. The DNA of the CDR3 is TGTGCCAGCACTACACTGGGAGATGAGCAGTTCTTC.

This clone has at least ten counts. CDR3 in DNA: TGTGCCAGCAGCCCCCGGGGGGGGGCCAACTCCTACAATGAGCAGTTCTTC. It yields the protein CASSPRGGANSYNEQFF. The chain employs TRBV7-2 and TRBJ2-1; TRBD2 agrees at 8 bases. This CDR3 comprises 17 residues. Germline V gene data show CDR1 as SGHTA and CDR2 as FQGNSA. V lost 5 bases, J lost 0 bases, and 9 bases stayed unmatched. Filled out from reference TRBV7-2 and TRBJ2-1, the complete variable domain reads GAGVSQSPSNKVTEKGKDVELRCDPISGHTALYWYRQSLGQGLEFLIYFQGNSAPDKSGLPSDRFSAERTGGSVSTLTIQRTQQEDSAVYLCASSPRGGANSYNEQFFGPGTRLTVL.

This clone was detected a few times. A read error may be the cause here, since a much bigger clone is one base away. The rearrangement joins TRBV7-2 to TRBJ2-5; 9 bases line up with TRBD1. The junction had 3 bases not matched to a gene; V was cut back by 5 bases and J by 2 bases. The V gene's germline CDR1 is SGHTA and CDR2 FQGNSA. This CDR3 has 14 residues. CDR3: CASSPGQGQETQYF. CDR3 coding DNA: TGTGCCAGCAGCCCCGGACAGGGGCAAGAGACCCAGTACTTC.

In its sample, this clone was seen a few times. The chain uses TRBV5-1 and TRBJ1-1, with D perhaps TRBD1 (5 bases). This CDR3 spans 15 amino acids. CDR1 is SGHRS and CDR2 is YFSETQ in the germline V gene. V lost 6 bases to trimming and J lost 0 bases, with 15 bases between them. In DNA form, the CDR3 reads TGCGCCAGCACCCCTTTGGGACGGATGAACACTGAAGCTTTCTTT. Amino acids: CASTPLGRMNTEAFF. The full variable domain, rest sourced from reference TRBV5-1 and TRBJ1-1, is KAGVTQTPRYLIKTRGQQVTLSCSPISGHRSVSWYQQTPGQGLQFLFEYFSETQRNKGNFPGRFSGRQFSNSRSEMNVSTLELGDSALYLCASTPLGRMNTEAFFGQGTRLTVV.

This chain uses TRBV10-3 with TRBJ1-5, with D possibly TRBD1 on 5 matching bases. The germline V and J ends were trimmed by 6 bases and 1 base, with 13 bases remaining between them. The CDR3 consists of 15 residues. Germline CDR1 and CDR2: ENHRY and SYGVKD. The CDR3 reads CAIRDGQASNQPQHF. The DNA of the CDR3 is TGTGCCATCAGGGACGGACAAGCGAGCAATCAGCCCCAGCATTTT.

The chain is built from TRBV7-2 and TRBJ1-1; D is possibly TRBD1 (5 bases). This CDR3 has 14 residues. Trimming stripped 5 bases from V and 2 bases from J, with 12 bases between. Germline values: CDR1 SGHTA, CDR2 FQGNSA. CDR3 protein: CASSRGVINTEAFF. CDR3 bases: TGTGCCAGCAGCCGAGGGGTCATCAACACTGAAGCTTTCTTT.

V gene TRBV5-4 combines with J gene TRBJ2-2; D not certain. Germline V gives CDR1 SGHNT, CDR2 YYREEE (reference sequence). The germline V and J ends were trimmed by 4 bases and 6 bases, with 13 bases remaining between them. CDR3 length: 14 amino acids. This CDR3 reads CASSLTSYAGELFF. For the CDR3, the DNA is TGTGCCAGCAGCCTGACCTCTTACGCCGGGGAGCTGTTTTTT.

This chain connects TRBV28 to TRBJ2-7; D is ambiguous. CDR3 length equals 12 residues. Germline assignment: CDR1 MDHEN and CDR2 SYDVKM. Trimming shortened V by 9 bases and J by 2 bases, and 11 bases separated the two germline ends. The CDR3 nucleotides are TGTGCCAGTACGGACCGAACCTACGAGCAGTACTTC. It is translated as CASTDRTYEQYF.

The chain uses TRBV28 and TRBJ2-3; 7 nucleotides match TRBD2. Germline loops: CDR1 MDHEN, CDR2 SYDVKM. The CDR3 is 16 residues long. Trimming cost V 2 bases and J 2 bases; bases outside gene matches: 7. This chain's CDR3 is CASSLPLAAITDTQYF. The CDR3 coding sequence is TGTGCCAGCAGTTTACCCCTAGCGGCTATCACAGATACGCAGTATTTT. The full variable domain, its missing parts supplied by reference TRBV28 and TRBJ2-3, is DVKVTQSSRYLVKRTGEKVFLECVQDMDHENMFWYRQDPGLGLRLIYFSYDVKMKEKGDIPEGYSVSREKKERFSLILESASTNQTSMYLCASSLPLAAITDTQYFGPGTRLTVL.

The sample holds a few counts of this clone. The CDR3 is CSADDRDTQYF. The CDR3 DNA reads as TGCAGTGCGGATGACAGAGATACGCAGTATTTT. The chain has TRBV20-1 and TRBJ2-3, with D tentatively TRBD1 (5 bases). The CDR3 totals 11 residues. Per germline, CDR1 DFQATT and CDR2 SNEGSKA (reference sequence). V lost 6 bases and J 5 bases, leaving 9 bases between the germline ends.

This clone was seen a few times. The chain employs TRBV6-5 and TRBJ2-7; 7 nucleotides line up with TRBD1. V lost 5 bases, J lost 0 bases, and 4 bases stayed unmatched. This CDR3 has 14 residues. Germline lookup yields CDR1 MNHEY and CDR2 SVGAGI. CDR3 in amino acids: CASSKGTVSYEQYF. Here the CDR3 DNA reads TGTGCCAGCAGTAAAGGGACAGTCTCCTACGAGCAGTACTTC.

This clone was found a few times. V is TRBV5-6 and J is TRBJ2-3, with 14 nucleotides matching TRBD2. The CDR3 totals 19 residues. The trim removed 1 base at V and 0 bases at J, leaving 7 bases unmatched. Per the germline V gene, CDR1 is SGHDT and CDR2 is YYEEEE. The CDR3, as DNA: TGTGCCAGCAGCTTGAGACTAGCGGGGGGGTTCCCTAGCACAGATACGCAGTATTTT. Translation gives CASSLRLAGGFPSTDTQYF.

This clone turned up a few times. The V call is TRBV4-3, the J call TRBJ2-2, with D possibly being TRBD1 (6 bases). With 0 bases removed from V and 2 bases from J, the gap between germline ends came to 10 bases. The germline gives CDR1 LGHNA, CDR2 YSLEER. The CDR3 is made up of 16 amino acids. The DNA of the CDR3 is TGCGCCAGCAGCCAAGATCCGGACAGAAACACCGGGGAGCTGTTTTTT. This sequence encodes CASSQDPDRNTGELFF.

V and J are TRBV16 and TRBJ2-2; D ambiguous. V lost 0 bases, J lost 7 bases, and 6 bases lay in between. The CDR3 runs to 13 residues. Looked up from germline, CDR1 is KGHSY and CDR2 is FQNENV. This chain's CDR3 is CASSQSRDGELFF. The CDR3 DNA sequence: TGTGCCAGCAGCCAATCGAGAGACGGGGAGCTGTTTTTT.

This clone turned up a few times. The chain combines TRBV28 with TRBJ2-1; no clear D. Germline V lookup: CDR1 MDHEN, CDR2 SYDVKM. V was trimmed by 8 bases and J by 4 bases, leaving 9 bases between them. CDR3 size: 12 residues. For the CDR3, the DNA is TGTGCCAGCGGTGGGCGGTACAATGAGCAGTTCTTC. Encoded protein: CASGGRYNEQFF.

The chain links TRBV7-6 to TRBJ1-1, with D possibly matching TRBD1 (5 bases). CDR3 size: 14 residues. V gave up 1 base and J gave up 6 bases, with 12 bases separating them. In germline, CDR1 is SGHVS, CDR2 FNYEAQ. This chain's CDR3 is CASSLGGQVAEAFF. The CDR3 coding sequence is TGTGCCAGCAGCTTAGGAGGACAAGTCGCTGAAGCTTTCTTT.

This clone came up a few times. The chain carries TRBV7-2 and TRBJ2-2; TRBD2 matches at 10 bases. J gave up 6 bases and V 5 bases, and 15 bases lay outside the gene matches. CDR1 and CDR2 from the germline V gene are SGHTA and FQGNSA. This CDR3 is 18 amino acids long. For the CDR3, the DNA is TGTGCCAGCAGCACGCTCCCCCCGGGACTAGCGTCCCCCGGGGAGCTGTTTTTT. It specifies CASSTLPPGLASPGELFF.

The J gene is TRBJ2-5, the V gene TRBV2, with 9 bases lining up with TRBD2. V shed 6 bases and J 5 bases; nucleotides not matched to a gene: 7. CDR3 size: 14 residues. CDR1 is SNHLY and CDR2 is FYNNEI in the germline V gene. DNA for the CDR3: TGTGCCAGCAGAGCGGGGGGCCCCTGGGAGACCCAGTACTTC. Translation gives CASRAGGPWETQYF. The complete variable domain, with remaining parts taken from reference TRBV2 and TRBJ2-5, reads EPEVTQTPSHQVTQMGQEVILRCVPISNHLYFYWYRQILGQKVEFLVSFYNNEISEKSEIFDDQFSVERPDGSNFTLKIRSTKLEDSAMYFCASRAGGPWETQYFGPGTRLLVL.

The V and J genes are TRBV9 and TRBJ2-5; D is possibly TRBD1 (7 bases). This CDR3 has 15 residues. V lost 0 bases and J 4 bases, leaving 13 bases between the germline ends. Germline CDR1 and CDR2: SGDLS and YYNGEE. CDR3 region: CASSVAQGGTETQYF. CDR3 DNA sequence: TGTGCCAGCAGCGTAGCTCAGGGGGGTACAGAGACCCAGTACTTC. The full variable domain, rest sourced from reference TRBV9 and TRBJ2-5, is DSGVTQTPKHLITATGQRVTLRCSPRSGDLSVYWYQQSLDQGLQFLIQYYNGEERAKGNILERFSAQQFPDLHSELNLSSLELGDSALYFCASSVAQGGTETQYFGPGTRLLVL.

The sample holds a few counts of this clone. The gene calls are TRBV4-3 and TRBJ2-5, with D perhaps matching TRBD1 or TRBD2 (5 bases each). V was clipped by 1 base and J by 7 bases, with 16 bases between them. This CDR3 region has 15 residues. Germline lookup yields CDR1 LGHNA and CDR2 YSLEER. CDR3 sequence reads: CASSQGARGSTTQYF. CDR3 nucleotides: TGCGCCAGCAGCCAAGGAGCGAGGGGTTCAACGACCCAGTACTTC.

This clone was seen at least ten times. The chain links TRBV5-1 to TRBJ2-1, with TRBD1 identical over 8 bases. The CDR3 spans 16 residues. Germline V lookup: CDR1 SGHRS, CDR2 YFSETQ. V shed 4 bases, J shed 0 bases, and the junction held 6 bases outside the gene matches. CDR3 region: CASSVGQAASYNEQFF. DNA for the CDR3: TGCGCCAGCAGCGTGGGACAGGCGGCCTCCTACAATGAGCAGTTCTTC.

This clone turned up a few times. The chain is built from TRBV29-1 and TRBJ1-2; D uncertain. CDR3 length equals 14 residues. Germline values: CDR1 SQVTM, CDR2 ANQGSEA. V was trimmed by 0 bases and J by 4 bases, leaving 12 bases between them. The CDR3 reads CSVEDLTPPYGYTF. CDR3 nucleotide sequence: TGCAGCGTTGAAGATCTTACACCGCCCTATGGCTACACCTTC.

This clone appeared a few times. The identical CDR3 is also encoded by other nucleotide sequences in the sample. The chain is built from TRBV30 and TRBJ1-2, with unresolved D. The CDR3 is made up of 14 amino acids. V was pared by 0 bases and J by 5 bases, with 13 bases between. The V gene's germline CDR1 is GTSNPN and CDR2 SVGIG (reference sequence). The CDR3 loop is CAWSVSGNYYGYTF. CDR3 DNA: TGTGCCTGGAGTGTATCCGGCAACTATTATGGCTACACCTTC.

The chain joins TRBV10-3 to TRBJ2-1; 10 bases fit TRBD2. V trimming: 5 bases; J trimming: 4 bases; junction bases outside the gene matches: 8. Germline CDR1 is ENHRY and CDR2 is SYGVKD. This CDR3 region has 16 residues. The CDR3 DNA sequence: TGTGCCATCAGTCCCTCCGGGACTAGCGAGTACAATGAGCAGTTCTTC. It specifies CAISPSGTSEYNEQFF.